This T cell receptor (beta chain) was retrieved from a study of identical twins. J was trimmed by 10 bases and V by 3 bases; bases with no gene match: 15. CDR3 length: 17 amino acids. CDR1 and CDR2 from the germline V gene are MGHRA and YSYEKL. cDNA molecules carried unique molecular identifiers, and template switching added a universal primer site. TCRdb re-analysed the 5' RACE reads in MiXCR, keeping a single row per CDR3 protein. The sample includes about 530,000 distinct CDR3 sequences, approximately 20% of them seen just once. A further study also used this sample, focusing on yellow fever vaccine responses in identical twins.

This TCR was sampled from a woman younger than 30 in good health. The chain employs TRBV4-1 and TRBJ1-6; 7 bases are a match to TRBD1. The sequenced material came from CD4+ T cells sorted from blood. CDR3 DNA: TGCGCCAGCAGCCAGGGCAGAATCCGGGACAGATGGTCACCCCTCCACTTT. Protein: CASSQGRIRDRWSPLHF.